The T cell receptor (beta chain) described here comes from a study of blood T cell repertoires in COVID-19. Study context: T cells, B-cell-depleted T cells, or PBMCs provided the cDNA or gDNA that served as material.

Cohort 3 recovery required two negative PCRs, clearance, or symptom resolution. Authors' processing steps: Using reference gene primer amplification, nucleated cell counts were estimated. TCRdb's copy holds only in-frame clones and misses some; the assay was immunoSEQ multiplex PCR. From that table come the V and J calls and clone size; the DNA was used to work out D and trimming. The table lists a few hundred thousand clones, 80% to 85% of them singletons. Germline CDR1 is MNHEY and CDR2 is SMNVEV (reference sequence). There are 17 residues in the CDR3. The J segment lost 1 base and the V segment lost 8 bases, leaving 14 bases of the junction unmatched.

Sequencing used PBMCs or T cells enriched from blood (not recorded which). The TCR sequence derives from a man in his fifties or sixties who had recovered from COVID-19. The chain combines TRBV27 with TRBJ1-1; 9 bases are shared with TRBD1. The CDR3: CASHPLTGGKGNTEAFF. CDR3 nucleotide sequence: TGTGCCAGCCACCCTCTGACAGGGGGGAAGGGGAACACTGAAGCTTTCTTT.